The 29 T cell receptor beta chains below all came from one sample that was sequenced in a study of T cell clones after liver transplantation (dated by TCRdb to the late 2010s). Library creation used the immunoSEQ multiplex PCR assay. In its TCRdb copy, this immuneACCESS table keeps in-frame sequences only and misses some clones. Where compared with another copy, unresolved V genes explain less than half of these, and the others have no known cause. In all, the sample holds tens of thousands of clones, and more than 65% of those were seen once. In total, the top ten clones hold around 35% of the sample. Sequencing was performed on CD8+ T cells from blood, taken approximately 54 months after liver transplant. These receptors all come from a human patient who received a liver transplant. The graft donor may be the source of some T cells after a transplant.

The chain uses TRBV27 and TRBJ2-2; a weak D match, TRBD2 (6 bases). Trimming took 4 bases from V and 7 from J, leaving 10 bases between them. CDR3 length equals 13 residues. In germline, CDR1 is MNHEY, CDR2 SMNVEV (reference sequence). CDR3 bases: TGTGCCAGCAGTTACCTGGGGGGCGGGGAGCTGTTTTTT. This codes for CASSYLGGGELFF.

The V and J genes are TRBV25-1 and TRBJ2-7; D gene unclear. V lost 3 bases and J lost 6, with 9 bases in between. This CDR3 region has 12 residues. Germline CDR1 is MGHDK and CDR2 is SYGVNS. CDR3 nucleotide sequence: TGTGCCAGCAGTGATCCCCTGGCCGAGCAGTACTTC. Translated, it gives CASSDPLAEQYF.

The J gene is TRBJ2-7, the V gene TRBV19; D is perhaps TRBD1 or TRBD2 (5 bases each). Trimming took 1 base from V and 1 from J, leaving 11 bases between them. Germline V gene data show CDR1 as LNHDA and CDR2 as SQIVND (reference sequence). CDR3 length: 15 amino acids. The CDR3 loop reads CASSIAGPVSYEQYF. The CDR3 DNA is TGTGCCAGTAGTATAGCGGGACCCGTTTCCTACGAGCAGTACTTC.

Only a few counts were recorded for this clone. The rearrangement joins TRBV4-2 to TRBJ2-3; D is uncertain. Germline V gene data show CDR1 as LGHNA and CDR2 as YNFKEQ. This CDR3 has 17 amino acids. The V end was cut by 1 base, the J end by 1 base, with 15 bases between. The DNA for the CDR3 is TGTGCCAGCAGCCAAGCCAGACTCACGGTCGGCACAGATACGCAGTATTTT. It is translated as CASSQARLTVGTDTQYF.

The chain couples TRBV7-9 to TRBJ2-7, with 9 bases matching TRBD1. Germline CDR1 reads SEHNR; CDR2 reads FQNEAQ (reference sequence). V was pared by 2 bases and J by 4 bases, with 6 bases of the junction left unmatched. CDR3 length equals 15 residues. The DNA for the CDR3 is TGTGCCAGCAGCTTACCAGCACAGGGGGCATACGAGCAGTACTTC. Amino acids: CASSLPAQGAYEQYF.

The rearrangement uses TRBV25-1 and TRBJ2-6; no clear D gene. V was clipped by 4 bases and J by 5 bases, with 15 bases between them. This CDR3 spans 16 amino acids. Germline values: CDR1 MGHDK, CDR2 SYGVNS. For the CDR3, the DNA is TGTGCCAGCAGTGTACGTACACAAAGTCGGGCCAACGTCCTGACTTTC. Translated: CASSVRTQSRANVLTF.

The chain couples TRBV27 to TRBJ2-7, with 11 bases matching TRBD1. The germline V gene encodes CDR1 MNHEY and CDR2 SMNVEV (reference sequence). The V gene end was trimmed by 6 bases and the J gene end by 6 bases; junction bases not matched to a gene: 10. This CDR3 is 15 amino acids long. The CDR3 is CASSRVGTGGLEQYF. The CDR3 coding sequence is TGTGCCAGCAGCCGCGTGGGGACAGGGGGTCTCGAGCAGTACTTC.

The chain couples TRBV19 to TRBJ2-7; D call uncertain. The CDR3 totals 16 residues. Germline V gene sequence: CDR1 LNHDA, CDR2 SQIVND (reference sequence). The V end was cut by 3 bases, the J end by 4 bases, with 19 bases between. CDR3 sequence reads: CASSIGFGVIRYEQYF. CDR3 coding DNA: TGTGCCAGTAGTATTGGTTTTGGCGTCATTAGGTACGAGCAGTACTTC.

V usage is TRBV10-2 and J usage is TRBJ2-7; D call uncertain. The CDR3 is made up of 17 amino acids. CDR1 WSHSY and CDR2 SAAADI come from the germline V gene. The ends were cut back, 3 bases at V and 3 bases at J, with 21 bases in the middle. CDR3 sequence reads: CASSDDPRGQLYYEQYF. CDR3 in DNA: TGCGCCAGCAGTGATGACCCCCGTGGGCAGCTTTACTACGAGCAGTACTTC.

In this sample, this clone turned up many times. The genes are TRBV6-1 and TRBJ2-7; 8 bases line up with TRBD1. CDR1 and CDR2 from the germline V gene are MNHNS and SASEGT. The length of the CDR3 is 15 residues. The V gene end was trimmed by 4 bases and the J gene end by 3 bases; junction bases not matched to a gene: 8. CDR3 DNA: TGTGCCAGCAGTGGGATAGGGACAGGAGACTACGAGCAGTACTTC. This encodes CASSGIGTGDYEQYF.

In its sample, this clone ranks as medium-sized (0.01 to 0.1%). The chain couples TRBV7-6 to TRBJ1-2, with TRBD1 as a possible D gene (6 bases). The CDR3 has 15 residues. The V end lost 1 base, the J end lost 2 bases, and 11 bases lay between the germline ends. Germline CDR1 is SGHVS and CDR2 is FNYEAQ. The CDR3 DNA follows: TGTGCCAGCAGCTTAGAGCCGGGGGCCAACTATGGCTACACCTTC. This codes for CASSLEPGANYGYTF. The entire variable domain, with the rest obtained from reference TRBV7-6 and TRBJ1-2, is as follows: GAGVSQSPRYKVTKRGQDVALRCDPISGHVSLYWYRQALGQGPEFLTYFNYEAQQDKSGLPNDRFSAERPEGSISTLTIQRTEQRDSAMYRCASSLEPGANYGYTFGSGTRLTVV.

The chain is built from TRBV4-1 and TRBJ1-5; 7 bases agree with TRBD1. Per the germline V gene, CDR1 is MGHRA and CDR2 is YSYEKL. CDR3 length: 13 amino acids. Trimming cost V 5 bases and J 9 bases; bases outside gene matches: 7. The CDR3 nucleotides are TGCGCCAGCAGCACAGGAGGGGGCTGGCCCCAGCATTTT. It specifies CASSTGGGWPQHF.

The rearrangement joins TRBV6-5 to TRBJ1-2, with TRBD1 as a possible D gene (6 bases). The CDR3 consists of 10 residues. V gave up 8 bases and J gave up 8 bases, with 9 bases separating them. CDR1 MNHEY and CDR2 SVGAGI come from the germline V gene. This CDR3 is CASHRDGYTF. The CDR3 DNA is TGTGCCAGCCACAGGGACGGCTACACCTTC.

This chain connects TRBV28 to TRBJ2-1; 11 bases match TRBD2. The J segment lost 0 bases and the V segment lost 2 bases, leaving 0 bases of the junction unmatched. This CDR3 spans 16 amino acids. Germline loops: CDR1 MDHEN, CDR2 SYDVKM. In nucleotides, the CDR3 is TGTGCCAGCAGTTTACTAGCGGGGGGCTCCTACAATGAGCAGTTCTTC. This gives the protein CASSLLAGGSYNEQFF.

This chain connects TRBV4-1 to TRBJ1-3; D uncertain. From germline, CDR1 is MGHRA and CDR2 YSYEKL. Trimming removed 3 bases from V and 4 bases from J, with 4 bases in between. The CDR3 has 12 amino acids. The CDR3 nucleotides read TGCGCCAGCAGCCAGCAAGGAAACACCATATATTTT. Its translation: CASSQQGNTIYF.

The rearrangement links TRBV2 to TRBJ1-6; D is unresolved. The CDR3 consists of 14 residues. The germline V and J ends were trimmed by 4 bases and 7 bases, with 11 bases remaining between them. Germline CDR1 SNHLY, CDR2 FYNNEI. The CDR3 reads CASSGPSYNSPLHF. DNA of the CDR3: TGTGCCAGCAGTGGTCCCAGCTACAATTCACCCCTCCACTTT.

The V gene is TRBV5-1, the J gene TRBJ2-7; 10 bases align to TRBD1. Trimming took 2 bases from V and 5 from J; bases not matched to a gene: 4. Germline V lookup: CDR1 SGHRS, CDR2 YFSETQ. The CDR3 has 14 amino acids. The CDR3, as DNA: TGCGCCAGCAGCTTCTGGACAGGGGGTGACGAGCAGTACTTC. Residues: CASSFWTGGDEQYF.

CDR3 in amino acids: CATSRDRETGELFF. The DNA for the CDR3 is TGTGCCACCAGCCGGGACAGGGAGACGGGGGAGCTGTTTTTT. V is TRBV15 and J is TRBJ2-2, with 9 bases lining up with TRBD1. The V gene's germline CDR1 is LNHNV and CDR2 YYDKDF (reference sequence). The CDR3 extends over 14 amino acids. The trim removed 5 bases at V and 8 bases at J, leaving 6 bases unmatched.

The J gene is TRBJ2-3, the V gene TRBV5-4, with 12 bases lining up with TRBD2. The germline V gene has CDR1 SGHNT and CDR2 YYREEE (reference sequence). The CDR3 is 18 amino acids. J was trimmed by 2 bases and V by 4 bases; bases with no gene match: 11. CDR3 region: CASSVLAGGSPDTDTQYF. Written as DNA, the CDR3 is TGTGCCAGCAGCGTACTAGCGGGGGGAAGCCCGGACACAGATACGCAGTATTTT.

This chain joins TRBV6-5 and TRBJ2-1; 10 nucleotides match TRBD2. Germline trimming cut 0 bases from V and 4 bases from J; bases unmatched to any gene: 0. Germline values: CDR1 MNHEY, CDR2 SVGAGI. This CDR3 has 15 residues. The DNA of the CDR3 is TGTGCCAGCAGTTACTCTAGCGGGGGGTACAATGAGCAGTTCTTC. This encodes CASSYSSGGYNEQFF.

This clone was seen a single time. The rearrangement uses TRBV15 and TRBJ1-5, with unresolved D. There are 15 residues in the CDR3. The germline V and J ends were trimmed by 0 bases and 2 bases, with 8 bases remaining between them. The germline V gene has CDR1 LNHNV and CDR2 YYDKDF (reference sequence). In DNA form, the CDR3 reads TGTGCCACCAGCAGAGATATTTCGGGCAATCAGCCCCAGCATTTT. Encoded protein: CATSRDISGNQPQHF.

This CDR3 reads CAWSGTGGIGQPQHF. The CDR3 DNA sequence: TGTGCCTGGAGTGGGACAGGGGGCATCGGTCAGCCCCAGCATTTT. The chain carries TRBV30 and TRBJ1-5, with 11 bases aligning to TRBD1. V trimming: 1 base; J trimming: 6 bases; junction bases outside the gene matches: 5. Germline V gene sequence: CDR1 GTSNPN, CDR2 SVGIG (reference sequence). The CDR3 consists of 15 residues.

This clone has a single count. The rearrangement links TRBV9 to TRBJ2-1, with TRBD2 matching 16 bases. The V gene end was trimmed by 4 bases and the J gene end by 8 bases; junction bases not matched to a gene: 9. The germline CDR1 and CDR2 sequences are SGDLS and YYNGEE. The CDR3 is made up of 17 amino acids. The CDR3 spells CASSIGTSGGAIDEQFF. In DNA, the CDR3 is TGTGCCAGCAGCATCGGGACTAGCGGGGGGGCGATCGATGAGCAGTTCTTC.

This sequence joins TRBV6-5 and TRBJ1-1; D gene uncertain. The V gene lost 10 bases and the J gene lost 5 bases, with 23 bases spanning the gap. This CDR3 is built from 15 residues. Germline CDR1 MNHEY, CDR2 SVGAGI. The CDR3 bases are TGTGCCACGGAGCTAAGACGAGGGTTAGGGACTGAAGCTTTCTTT. Encoded protein: CATELRRGLGTEAFF.

This clone appeared a single time. J is TRBJ2-7 and V is TRBV9; D is unclear. Germline assignment: CDR1 SGDLS and CDR2 YYNGEE. With 0 bases removed from V and 1 base from J, the gap between germline ends came to 5 bases. CDR3 size: 13 residues. As DNA, the CDR3 is TGTGCCAGCAGCGTAGAAGGGTCCTACGAGCAGTACTTC. Residues: CASSVEGSYEQYF.

Judged by abundance, this clone is medium-sized (0.01 to 0.1%). J is TRBJ1-6 and V is TRBV5-1; TRBD1 is a possible D gene (6 bases). V lost 4 bases, J lost 5 bases, and 10 bases lay in between. From germline, CDR1 is SGHRS and CDR2 YFSETQ. This CDR3 contains 14 residues. The DNA for the CDR3 is TGCGCCAGCAGCCAGGGGTCGGATAATTCACCCCTCCACTTT. It is translated as CASSQGSDNSPLHF.

J is TRBJ1-1 and V is TRBV7-9; D call uncertain. There are 14 residues in the CDR3. Germline assignment: CDR1 SEHNR and CDR2 FQNEAQ (reference sequence). Trimming removed 6 bases from V and 0 bases from J, with 11 bases in between. Here the CDR3 reads CASSSLTLNTEAFF. As DNA, the CDR3 is TGTGCCAGCAGTTCGCTGACACTGAACACTGAAGCTTTCTTT.

The gene calls are TRBV6-6 and TRBJ2-1; TRBD1 matches 9 bases. The CDR3 covers 13 residues. Germline CDR1 MNHNY, CDR2 SVGAGI (reference sequence). Trimming removed 5 bases from V and 9 bases from J; junction bases left unmatched: 5. CDR3 residues: CASSPRTGAEQFF. As DNA, the CDR3 is TGTGCCAGCAGTCCCCGGACAGGGGCTGAGCAGTTCTTC.

CDR3 loop: CASIGGGLDNEQFF. CDR3 nucleotides: TGTGCCAGTATCGGCGGGGGGCTTGACAATGAGCAGTTCTTC. The chain combines TRBV19 with TRBJ2-1; 8 bases agree with TRBD2. After removal of 7 bases from V and 5 bases from J, the junction contained 7 bases not matched to a gene. CDR1 and CDR2 from the germline V gene are LNHDA and SQIVND (reference sequence). The CDR3 spans 14 residues.